Below, 3 T cell receptor beta chains from the same sample are listed, as sequenced in a study of blood T cells in healthy people across ages. A J-beta primer mix and a sample-barcoded 5' primer were used in a second PCR of about 7 to 12 cycles. MiXCR was run by TCRdb on the 5' RACE reads, yielding one entry per CDR3 protein. The sample has over a million distinct CDR3 sequences; less than 45% are singletons. The sample taken for sequencing was blood. These receptors originate from a woman between 18 and 29 years old in good health.

The gene calls are TRBV20-1 and TRBJ2-5; 11 bases map to TRBD2. This CDR3 comprises 14 residues. The germline V gene has CDR1 DFQATT and CDR2 SNEGSKA (reference sequence). After removal of 6 bases from V and 2 bases from J, the junction contained 5 bases not matched to a gene. The CDR3 is CSATLAGVQETQYF. CDR3 nucleotide sequence: TGCAGTGCAACACTAGCGGGGGTGCAAGAGACCCAGTACTTC.

There are a few counts of this clonotype. A much larger clone sits a single nucleotide away, making a read error possible. The chain joins TRBV5-1 to TRBJ1-2, with D possibly TRBD1 on 5 matching bases. Trimming shortened V by 4 bases and J by 7 bases, and 23 bases separated the two germline ends. The CDR3 has 16 residues. CDR1 and CDR2 from the germline V gene are SGHRS and YFSETQ. CDR3 DNA: TGCGCCAGCAGCCTGTCCGGGGGAGTTGGATCGGGTGGCTACACCTTC. Amino acid sequence: CASSLSGGVGSGGYTF.

Here the CDR3 reads CASSFLNGELFF. The CDR3 DNA reads as TGTGCCAGCAGTTTTCTCAACGGGGAGCTGTTTTTT. The V and J genes are TRBV27 and TRBJ2-2; D is unclear. The V and J ends lost 3 bases and 7 bases respectively, with 6 bases between them. This CDR3 spans 12 amino acids. Germline CDR1 and CDR2: MNHEY and SMNVEV (reference sequence).